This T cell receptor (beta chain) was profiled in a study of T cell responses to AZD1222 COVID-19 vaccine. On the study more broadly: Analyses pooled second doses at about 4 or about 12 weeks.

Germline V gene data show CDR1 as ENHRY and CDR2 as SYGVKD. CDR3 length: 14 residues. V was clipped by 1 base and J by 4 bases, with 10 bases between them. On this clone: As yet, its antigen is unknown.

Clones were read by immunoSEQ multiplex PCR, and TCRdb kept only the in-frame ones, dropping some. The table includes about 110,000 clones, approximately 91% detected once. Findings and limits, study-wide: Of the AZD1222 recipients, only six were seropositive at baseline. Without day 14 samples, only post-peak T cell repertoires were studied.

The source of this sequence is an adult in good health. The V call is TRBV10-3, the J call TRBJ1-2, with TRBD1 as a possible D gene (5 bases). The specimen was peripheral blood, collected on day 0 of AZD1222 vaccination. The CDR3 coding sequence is TGTGCCATCAGTGAGTACCAGGGAGGCTATGGCTACACCTTC. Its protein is CAISEYQGGYGYTF.